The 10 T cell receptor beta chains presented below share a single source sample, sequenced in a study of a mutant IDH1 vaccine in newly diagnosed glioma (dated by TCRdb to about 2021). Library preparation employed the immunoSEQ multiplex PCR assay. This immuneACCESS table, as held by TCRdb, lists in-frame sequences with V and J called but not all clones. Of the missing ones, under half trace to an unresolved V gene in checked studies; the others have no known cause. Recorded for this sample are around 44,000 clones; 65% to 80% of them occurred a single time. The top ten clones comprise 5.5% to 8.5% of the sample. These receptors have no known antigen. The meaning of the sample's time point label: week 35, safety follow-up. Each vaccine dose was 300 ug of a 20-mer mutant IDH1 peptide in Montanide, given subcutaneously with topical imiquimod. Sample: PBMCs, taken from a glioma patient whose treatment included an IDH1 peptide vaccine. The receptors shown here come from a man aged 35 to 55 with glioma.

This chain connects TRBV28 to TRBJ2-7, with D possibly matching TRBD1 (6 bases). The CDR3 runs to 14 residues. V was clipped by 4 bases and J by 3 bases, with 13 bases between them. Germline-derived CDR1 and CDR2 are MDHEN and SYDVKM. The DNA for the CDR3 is TGTGCCAGCAGTTCCACAGGGTACGGCTACGAGCAGTACTTC. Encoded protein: CASSSTGYGYEQYF. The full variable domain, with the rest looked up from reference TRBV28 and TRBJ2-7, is DVKVTQSSRYLVKRTGEKVFLECVQDMDHENMFWYRQDPGLGLRLIYFSYDVKMKEKGDIPEGYSVSREKKERFSLILESASTNQTSMYLCASSSTGYGYEQYFGPGTRLTVT.

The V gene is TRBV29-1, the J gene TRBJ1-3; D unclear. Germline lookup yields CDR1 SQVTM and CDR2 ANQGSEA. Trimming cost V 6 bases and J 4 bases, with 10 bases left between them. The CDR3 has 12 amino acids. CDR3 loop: CSVLGRGNTIYF. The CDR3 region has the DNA TGCAGCGTCTTGGGCCGAGGAAACACCATATATTTT.

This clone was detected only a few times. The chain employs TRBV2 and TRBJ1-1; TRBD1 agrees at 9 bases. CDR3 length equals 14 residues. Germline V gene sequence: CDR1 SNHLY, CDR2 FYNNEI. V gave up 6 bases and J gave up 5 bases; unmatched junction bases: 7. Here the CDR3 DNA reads TGTGCCAGCAGCCTACAGGGGGCGATGACTGAAGCTTTCTTT. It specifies CASSLQGAMTEAFF.

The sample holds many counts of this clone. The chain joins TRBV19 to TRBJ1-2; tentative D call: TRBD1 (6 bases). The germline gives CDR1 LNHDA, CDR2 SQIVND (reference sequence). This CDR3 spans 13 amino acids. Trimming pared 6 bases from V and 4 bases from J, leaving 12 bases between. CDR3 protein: CASRGTGSYGYTF. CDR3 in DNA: TGTGCCAGTAGGGGTACAGGGAGCTATGGCTACACCTTC.

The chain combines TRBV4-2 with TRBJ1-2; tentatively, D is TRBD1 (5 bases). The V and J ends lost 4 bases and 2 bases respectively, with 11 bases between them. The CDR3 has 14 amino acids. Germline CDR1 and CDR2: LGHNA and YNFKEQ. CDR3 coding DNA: TGTGCCAGCAGCCGTTTGGGGACGAACTATGGCTACACCTTC. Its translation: CASSRLGTNYGYTF.

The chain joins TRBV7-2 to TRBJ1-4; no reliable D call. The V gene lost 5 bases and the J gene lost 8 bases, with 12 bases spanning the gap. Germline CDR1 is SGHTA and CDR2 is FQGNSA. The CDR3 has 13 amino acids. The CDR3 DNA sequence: TGTGCCAGCAGCCCAAATAACGCGGAAAAACTGTTTTTT. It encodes CASSPNNAEKLFF.

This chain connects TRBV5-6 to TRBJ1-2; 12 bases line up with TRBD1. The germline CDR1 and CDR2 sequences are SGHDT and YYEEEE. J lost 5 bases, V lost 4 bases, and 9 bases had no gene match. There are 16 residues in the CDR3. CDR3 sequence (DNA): TGTGCCAGCAGCAACCGGGACAGGGGGCTTGGTTATGGCTACACCTTC. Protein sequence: CASSNRDRGLGYGYTF.

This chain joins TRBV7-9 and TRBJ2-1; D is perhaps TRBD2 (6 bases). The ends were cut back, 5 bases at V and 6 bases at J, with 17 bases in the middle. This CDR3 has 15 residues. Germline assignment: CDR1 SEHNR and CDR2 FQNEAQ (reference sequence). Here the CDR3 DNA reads TGTGCCAGCAGCCATAGCGGAGTCCGACTCAATGAGCAGTTCTTC. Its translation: CASSHSGVRLNEQFF.

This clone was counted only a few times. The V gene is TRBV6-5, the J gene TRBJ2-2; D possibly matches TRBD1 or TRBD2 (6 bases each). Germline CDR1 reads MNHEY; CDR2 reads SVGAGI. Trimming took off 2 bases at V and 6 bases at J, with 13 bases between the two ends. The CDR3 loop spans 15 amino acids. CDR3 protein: CASSYPGAGSGELFF. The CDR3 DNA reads TGTGCCAGCAGTTACCCAGGGGCGGGGTCCGGGGAGCTGTTTTTT.

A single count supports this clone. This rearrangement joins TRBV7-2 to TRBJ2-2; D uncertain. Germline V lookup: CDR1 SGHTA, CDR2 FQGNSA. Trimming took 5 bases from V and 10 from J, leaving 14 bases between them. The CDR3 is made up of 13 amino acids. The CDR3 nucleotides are TGTGCCAGCAGCAAAGGACCCCCCGAGGAGCTGTTTTTT. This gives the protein CASSKGPPEELFF.